This T cell receptor beta chain was captured by sequencing in a study of T-cell reconstitution after alpha-beta-depleted transplantation in children. This clonotype was found many times. Unique molecular identifiers were incorporated into the prepared TCRbeta library. Via MiXCR, TCRdb re-called the PCR reads, giving one row per CDR3 protein. The table lists 85,000 to 120,000 distinct CDR3 sequences, around 5.9% of them singletons. The CDR3 length is 15 residues. J was trimmed by 5 bases and V by 4 bases; bases with no gene match: 7. CDR1 and CDR2 from the germline V gene are LGHDT and YNNKEL (reference sequence).

This sequence originates from a female patient younger than 10 who had a stem cell transplant for Fanconi anemia, so the T cells may come from the graft donor. The source was PBMCs, mostly from graft donor cells, collected 60 days after TCRalphabeta/CD19-depleted stem cell transplant. This rearrangement joins TRBV3-1 to TRBJ2-1; 8 bases are shared with TRBD2. In nucleotides, the CDR3 is TGTGCCAGCAGCCCTTCCGGGACTAGAAACAATGAGCAGTTCTTC. Its translation is CASSPSGTRNNEQFF.